This T cell receptor beta chain originates from a study of blood T cell repertoires in COVID-19. Study-level information: PBMCs, B-cell-depleted T cells, or T cells were the source of the cDNA or gDNA that made up the material.

Trimming removed 3 bases at V and 1 base at J, with 13 bases between. Germline lookup yields CDR1 SGHRS and CDR2 YFSETQ. This CDR3 region has 15 residues. Authors' analysis steps: Amplification of reference gene primers provided the estimated nucleated cell counts. The table came from immunoSEQ multiplex PCR; TCRdb's copy has only in-frame clones and leaves some out. V, J and clone size were drawn from that table, and D and trimming were deduced from the DNA. The sample has about 140,000 clones, 70% to 90% seen once. This receptor was taken from a woman at least 80 years old with acute or convalescent COVID-19. The material sequenced was peripheral blood. V is TRBV5-1 and J is TRBJ2-5; TRBD1 is a possible D gene (7 bases). The CDR3 sequence is CASSSGGTAQETQYF. The CDR3 DNA is TGCGCCAGCAGCTCGGGCGGGACAGCCCAAGAGACCCAGTACTTC.